The clone carrying this TCR beta chain was observed a few times. Antigen unknown. The data were taken from a study of Graves' ophthalmopathy and Graves' hyperthyroidism. The study, taken as a whole, reports: Distinction of ophthalmopathy from stable hyperthyroidism by a 13-signature model reached over 85% sensitivity and 81.08% specificity. The authors also found most expanded thyroid clonotypes above 0.001 frequency in blood.

Between the trimmed V and J ends, which lost 5 bases and 3 bases, there was a span of 10 bases. The CDR3 contains 13 residues. Germline V gene sequence: CDR1 SGHTA, CDR2 FQGNSA. Hyperthyroidism patients were newly diagnosed, ill under 2 months, and aged 18 to 65 years. Exclusion covered patients with other autoimmune diseases or uncontrolled infections (as well as pregnancy or lactation). RNA served as the template for amplifying TCR beta CDR3 regions. RT-PCR in the first round used HTBI primers; a second-round multiplex PCR followed. TCRdb ran MiXCR on the multiplex PCR reads and lists one entry per CDR3 protein. The profile shows around 1.1 million distinct CDR3 sequences, about 35% of them singletons.

The chain couples TRBV7-2 to TRBJ2-5, with unresolved D. This receptor was identified in an adult man with Graves' hyperthyroidism. The sequenced sample consisted of peripheral blood or thyroid tissue (not recorded which). DNA for the CDR3: TGTGCCAGCAGCCGGTCTAAGAAAGAGACCCAGTACTTC. As protein: CASSRSKKETQYF.